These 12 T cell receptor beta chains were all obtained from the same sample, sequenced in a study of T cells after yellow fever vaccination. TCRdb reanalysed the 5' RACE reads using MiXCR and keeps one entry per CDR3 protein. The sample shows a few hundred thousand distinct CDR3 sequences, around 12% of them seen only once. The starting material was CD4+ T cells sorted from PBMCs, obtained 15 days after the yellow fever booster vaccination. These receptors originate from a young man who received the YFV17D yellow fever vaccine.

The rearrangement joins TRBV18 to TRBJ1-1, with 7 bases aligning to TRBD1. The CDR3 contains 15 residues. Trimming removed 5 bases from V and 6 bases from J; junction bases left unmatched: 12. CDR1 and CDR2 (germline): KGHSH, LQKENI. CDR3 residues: CASSSTTGAGPEAFF. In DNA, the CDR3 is TGTGCCAGCTCATCAACTACAGGGGCAGGCCCTGAAGCTTTCTTT.

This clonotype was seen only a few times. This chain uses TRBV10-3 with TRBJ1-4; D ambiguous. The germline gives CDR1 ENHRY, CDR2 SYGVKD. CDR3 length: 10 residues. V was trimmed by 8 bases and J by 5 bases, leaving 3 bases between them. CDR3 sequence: CAIGNEKLFF. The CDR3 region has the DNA TGTGCCATCGGGAATGAAAAACTGTTTTTT.

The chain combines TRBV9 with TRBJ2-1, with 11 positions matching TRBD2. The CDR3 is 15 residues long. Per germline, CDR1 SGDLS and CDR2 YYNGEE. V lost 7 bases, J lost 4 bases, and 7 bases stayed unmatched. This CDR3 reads CASGEVAGGYNEQFF. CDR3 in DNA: TGTGCCAGCGGTGAGGTAGCGGGGGGGTACAATGAGCAGTTCTTC.

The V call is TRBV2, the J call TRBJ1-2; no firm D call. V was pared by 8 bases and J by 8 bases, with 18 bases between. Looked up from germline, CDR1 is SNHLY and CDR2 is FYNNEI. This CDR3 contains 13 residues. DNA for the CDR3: TGTGCCAGCTCAAAGGAACCTCTATGGGGCTACACCTTC. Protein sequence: CASSKEPLWGYTF.

CDR3 residues: CASSQGGSYNEQFF. The CDR3, as DNA: TGTGCCAGCAGCCAAGGGGGCAGCTACAATGAGCAGTTCTTC. This chain joins TRBV3-1 and TRBJ2-1; maybe TRBD1 (5 bases). V dropped 1 base and J dropped 3 bases, with 7 bases sitting between them. Germline CDR1 is LGHDT and CDR2 is YNNKEL (reference sequence). The CDR3 has 14 amino acids.

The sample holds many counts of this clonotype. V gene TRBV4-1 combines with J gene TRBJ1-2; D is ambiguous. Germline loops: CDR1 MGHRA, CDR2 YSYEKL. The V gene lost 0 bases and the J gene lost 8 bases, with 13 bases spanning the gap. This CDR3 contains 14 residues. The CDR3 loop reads CASSQDLGLGGYTF. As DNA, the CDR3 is TGCGCCAGCAGCCAAGATTTGGGTCTAGGCGGCTACACCTTC.

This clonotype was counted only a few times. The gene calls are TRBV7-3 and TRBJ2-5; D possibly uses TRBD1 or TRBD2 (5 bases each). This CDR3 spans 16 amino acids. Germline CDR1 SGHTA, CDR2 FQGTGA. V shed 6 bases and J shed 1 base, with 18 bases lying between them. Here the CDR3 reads CASRLGQDNTQETQYF. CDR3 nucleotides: TGTGCCAGCAGACTAGGACAAGACAACACCCAAGAGACCCAGTACTTC. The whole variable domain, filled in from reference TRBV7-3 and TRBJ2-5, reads GAGVSQTPSNKVTEKGKYVELRCDPISGHTALYWYRQSLGQGPEFLIYFQGTGAADDSGLPNDRFFAVRPEGSVSTLKIQRTERGDSAVYLCASRLGQDNTQETQYFGPGTRLLVL.

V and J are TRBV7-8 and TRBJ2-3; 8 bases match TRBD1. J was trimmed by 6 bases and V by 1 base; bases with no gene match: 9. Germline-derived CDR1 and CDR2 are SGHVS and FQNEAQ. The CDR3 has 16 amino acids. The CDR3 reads CASSLETGGVVDTQYF. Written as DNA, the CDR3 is TGTGCCAGCAGCTTAGAAACAGGGGGTGTGGTGGATACGCAGTATTTT.

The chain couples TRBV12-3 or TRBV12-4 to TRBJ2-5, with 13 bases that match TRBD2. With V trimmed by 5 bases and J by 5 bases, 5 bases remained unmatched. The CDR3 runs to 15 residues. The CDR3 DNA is TGTGCCAGCAGTCCGGGACTAGCGGGGTCGGAGACCCAGTACTTC. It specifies CASSPGLAGSETQYF.

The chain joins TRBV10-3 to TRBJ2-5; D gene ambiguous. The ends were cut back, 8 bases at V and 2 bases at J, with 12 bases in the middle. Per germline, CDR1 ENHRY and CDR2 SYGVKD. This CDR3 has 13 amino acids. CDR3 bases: TGTGCCATCTATTGGGATTTGCAAGAGACCCAGTACTTC. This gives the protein CAIYWDLQETQYF.

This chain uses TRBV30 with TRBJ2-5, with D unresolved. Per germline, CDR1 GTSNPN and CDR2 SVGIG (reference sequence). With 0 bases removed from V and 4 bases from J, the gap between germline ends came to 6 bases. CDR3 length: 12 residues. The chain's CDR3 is CAWSVQSETQYF. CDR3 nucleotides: TGTGCCTGGAGTGTACAGTCAGAGACCCAGTACTTC.

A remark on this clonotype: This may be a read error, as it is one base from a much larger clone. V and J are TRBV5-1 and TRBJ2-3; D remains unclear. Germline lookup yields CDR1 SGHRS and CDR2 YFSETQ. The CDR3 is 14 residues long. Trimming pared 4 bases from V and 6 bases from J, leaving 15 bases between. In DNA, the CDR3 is TGCGCCAGCAGCACCGGACGAGCGTCTGATACGCAGTATTTT. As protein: CASSTGRASDTQYF.